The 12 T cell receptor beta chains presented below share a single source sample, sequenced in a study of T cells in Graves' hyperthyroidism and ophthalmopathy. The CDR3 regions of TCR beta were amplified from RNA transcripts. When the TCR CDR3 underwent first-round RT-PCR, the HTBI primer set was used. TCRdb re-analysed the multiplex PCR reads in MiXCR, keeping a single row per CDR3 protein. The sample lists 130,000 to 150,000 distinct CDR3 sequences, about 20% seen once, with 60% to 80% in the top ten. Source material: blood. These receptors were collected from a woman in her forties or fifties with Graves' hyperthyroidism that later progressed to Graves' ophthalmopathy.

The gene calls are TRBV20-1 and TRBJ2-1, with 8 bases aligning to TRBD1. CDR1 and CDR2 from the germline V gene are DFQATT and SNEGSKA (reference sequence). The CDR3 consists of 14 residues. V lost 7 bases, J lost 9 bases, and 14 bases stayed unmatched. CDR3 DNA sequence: TGCAGTGTTCTCACCGGGACAGGATCCAGTGAGCAGTTCTTC. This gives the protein CSVLTGTGSSEQFF.

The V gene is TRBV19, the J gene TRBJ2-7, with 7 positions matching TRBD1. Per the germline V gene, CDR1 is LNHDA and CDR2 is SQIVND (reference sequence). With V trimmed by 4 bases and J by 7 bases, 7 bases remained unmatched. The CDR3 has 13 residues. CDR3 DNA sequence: TGTGCCAGTAGTACCCAGGGGGAGCGGGAGCAGTACTTC. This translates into CASSTQGEREQYF.

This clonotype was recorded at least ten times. The CDR3 DNA reads as TGTGCCAGCAGTTTAGCGGTAGGGACTAGCGGGAGCGAGCAGTACTTC. It is translated as CASSLAVGTSGSEQYF. The rearrangement links TRBV12-3 or TRBV12-4 to TRBJ2-7; TRBD2 matches at 14 bases. The CDR3 totals 16 residues. With V trimmed by 0 bases and J by 6 bases, 4 bases remained unmatched.

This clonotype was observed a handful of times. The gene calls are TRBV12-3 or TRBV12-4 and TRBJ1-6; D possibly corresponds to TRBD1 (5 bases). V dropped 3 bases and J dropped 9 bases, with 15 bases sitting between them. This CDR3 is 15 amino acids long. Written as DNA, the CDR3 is TGTGCCAGCAGTTTGCGTATGCAGGGAAGTTCACCCCTCCACTTT. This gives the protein CASSLRMQGSSPLHF.

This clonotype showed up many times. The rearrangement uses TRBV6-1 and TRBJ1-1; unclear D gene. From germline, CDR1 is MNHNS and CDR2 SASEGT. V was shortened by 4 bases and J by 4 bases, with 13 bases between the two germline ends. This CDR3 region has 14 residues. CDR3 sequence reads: CASSGGRVGTEAFF. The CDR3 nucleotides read TGTGCCAGCAGTGGAGGTAGGGTGGGCACTGAAGCTTTCTTT.

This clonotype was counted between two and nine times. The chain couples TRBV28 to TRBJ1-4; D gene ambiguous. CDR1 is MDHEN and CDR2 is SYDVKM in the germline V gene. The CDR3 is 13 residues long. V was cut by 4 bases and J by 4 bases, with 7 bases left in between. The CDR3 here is CASSWQINEKLFF. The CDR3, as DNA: TGTGCCAGCAGTTGGCAGATTAATGAAAAACTGTTTTTT.

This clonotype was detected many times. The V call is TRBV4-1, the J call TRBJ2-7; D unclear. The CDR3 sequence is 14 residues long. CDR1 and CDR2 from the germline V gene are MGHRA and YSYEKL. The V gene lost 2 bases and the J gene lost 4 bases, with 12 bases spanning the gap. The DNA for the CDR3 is TGCGCCAGCAGCCAACTGGGTTCCCCTTACGAGCAGTACTTC. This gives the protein CASSQLGSPYEQYF.

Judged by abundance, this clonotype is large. CDR3 DNA: TGTGCCAGCAGCCCTACCGGACAGGCCTACGAGCAGTACTTC. Its translation: CASSPTGQAYEQYF. This chain joins TRBV7-6 and TRBJ2-7, with 7 bases lining up with TRBD1. CDR1 is SGHVS and CDR2 is FNYEAQ in the germline V gene. Losses at the gene ends were 5 bases for V and 2 bases for J; bases not matched to a gene: 6. The CDR3 covers 14 residues. Supplemented by reference TRBV7-6 and TRBJ2-7, the full variable domain reads GAGVSQSPRYKVTKRGQDVALRCDPISGHVSLYWYRQALGQGPEFLTYFNYEAQQDKSGLPNDRFSAERPEGSISTLTIQRTEQRDSAMYRCASSPTGQAYEQYFGPGTRLTVT.

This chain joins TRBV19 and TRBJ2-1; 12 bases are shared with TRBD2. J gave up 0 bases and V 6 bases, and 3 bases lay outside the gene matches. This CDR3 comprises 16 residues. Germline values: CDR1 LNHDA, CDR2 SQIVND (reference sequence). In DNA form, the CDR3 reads TGTGCCAGTAGGGGACTAGCGGGCAGCTCCTACAATGAGCAGTTCTTC. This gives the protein CASRGLAGSSYNEQFF.

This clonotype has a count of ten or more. The CDR3 nucleotides read TGTGCCTGGAGTTCGGGGTTCACTGAAGCTTTCTTT. Translated, it gives CAWSSGFTEAFF. J is TRBJ1-1 and V is TRBV30; D uncertain. With 2 bases removed from V and 4 bases from J, the gap between germline ends came to 8 bases. Germline V gene lookup returns CDR1 GTSNPN and CDR2 SVGIG (reference sequence). This CDR3 is 12 amino acids long.

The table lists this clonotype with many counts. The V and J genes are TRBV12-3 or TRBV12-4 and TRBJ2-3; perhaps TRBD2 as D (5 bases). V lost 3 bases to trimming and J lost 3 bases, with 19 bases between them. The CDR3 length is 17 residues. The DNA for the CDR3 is TGTGCCAGCAGTTTCCCCAGGTGGGGAGCCAAAACAGATACGCAGTATTTT. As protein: CASSFPRWGAKTDTQYF.

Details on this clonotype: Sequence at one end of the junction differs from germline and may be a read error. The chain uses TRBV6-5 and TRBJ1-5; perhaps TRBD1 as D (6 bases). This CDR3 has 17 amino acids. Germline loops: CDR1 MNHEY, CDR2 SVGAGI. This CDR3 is CASSHSAGAVGNQPQHF. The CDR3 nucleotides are TGTGCCAGCAGTCACTCAGCGGGGGCTGTCGGCAATCAGCCCCAGCATTTT.